The text below deals with one T cell receptor (beta chain). This specimen comes from a study of blood T cell repertoires in COVID-19. This CDR3 region has 16 residues. Trimming shortened V by 1 base and J by 0 bases, and 11 bases separated the two germline ends. Per germline, CDR1 SGDLS and CDR2 YYNGEE. The table came from immunoSEQ multiplex PCR; TCRdb's copy has only in-frame clones and leaves some out. The profile shows more than 95,000 clones, approximately 85% of them singletons. Material for sequencing was peripheral blood. This TCR was sampled from an elderly woman with COVID-19, enrolled during active disease. The rearrangement uses TRBV9 and TRBJ1-3, with a weak D call TRBD1 (5 bases). CDR3 protein: CASSVLGGVSGNTIYF. The CDR3 region has the DNA TGTGCCAGCAGCGTATTGGGGGGAGTCTCTGGAAACACCATATATTTT. Based on the CDR3 plus reference TRBV9 and TRBJ1-3, the full variable domain is DSGVTQTPKHLITATGQRVTLRCSPRSGDLSVYWYQQSLDQGLQFLIQYYNGEERAKGNILERFSAQQFPDLHSELNLSSLELGDSALYFCASSVLGGVSGNTIYFGEGSWLTVV.